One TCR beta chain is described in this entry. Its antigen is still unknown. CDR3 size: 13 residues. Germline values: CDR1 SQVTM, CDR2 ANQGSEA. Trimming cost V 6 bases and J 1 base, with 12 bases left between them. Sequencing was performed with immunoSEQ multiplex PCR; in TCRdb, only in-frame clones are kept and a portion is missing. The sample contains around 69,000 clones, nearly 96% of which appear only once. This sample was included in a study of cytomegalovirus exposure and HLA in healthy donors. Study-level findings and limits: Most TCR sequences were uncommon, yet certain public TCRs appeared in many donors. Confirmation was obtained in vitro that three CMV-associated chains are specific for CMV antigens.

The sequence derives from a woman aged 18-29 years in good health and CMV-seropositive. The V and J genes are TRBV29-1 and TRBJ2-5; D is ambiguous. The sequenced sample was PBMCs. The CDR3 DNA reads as TGCAGCGTGCGACTTACAACCCAAGAGACCCAGTACTTC. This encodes CSVRLTTQETQYF. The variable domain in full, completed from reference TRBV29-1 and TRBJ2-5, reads SAVISQKPSRDICQRGTSLTIQCQVDSQVTMMFWYRQQPGQSLTLIATANQGSEATYESGFVIDKFPISRPNLTFSTLTVSNMSPEDSSIYLCSVRLTTQETQYFGPGTRLLVL.